Each of the 23 T cell receptor beta chains below was sequenced from the same sample in a study of T cell responses to AZD1222 COVID-19 vaccine. Clones were read by immunoSEQ multiplex PCR, and TCRdb kept only the in-frame ones, dropping some. The sample consists of roughly 150,000 clones, 85% to 95% of them appearing once. This specimen was peripheral blood, taken on day 0 of AZD1222 vaccination. The source is an adult in good health.

V usage is TRBV4-3 and J usage is TRBJ2-3; no definite D call. The germline CDR1 and CDR2 sequences are LGHNA and YSLEER. The V gene lost 0 bases and the J gene lost 9 bases, with 22 bases spanning the gap. The CDR3 runs to 17 residues. The CDR3 spells CASSQDLTGPPGGTQYF. Written as DNA, the CDR3 is TGCGCCAGCAGCCAAGACCTCACCGGGCCCCCGGGTGGCACGCAGTATTTT.

V is TRBV6-5 and J is TRBJ1-5; no clear D gene. Trimming removed 7 bases from V and 4 bases from J, with 17 bases in between. Germline V lookup: CDR1 MNHEY, CDR2 SVGAGI. The CDR3 has 15 amino acids. CDR3 DNA sequence: TGTGCCAGCAAGGAGACTCTGTCCCTGAATCAGCCCCAGCATTTT. This codes for CASKETLSLNQPQHF.

The J gene is TRBJ1-1, the V gene TRBV13; D is unclear. Germline V gene sequence: CDR1 PRHDT, CDR2 FYEKMQ (reference sequence). The CDR3 loop spans 15 amino acids. V was pared by 0 bases and J by 1 base, with 9 bases between. CDR3 in amino acids: CASSLGRSANTEAFF. Here the CDR3 DNA reads TGTGCCAGCAGCTTAGGTCGGTCGGCGAACACTGAAGCTTTCTTT.

The chain links TRBV5-6 to TRBJ1-3, with D perhaps TRBD1 (5 bases). Trimming removed 1 base from V and 1 base from J, with 12 bases in between. CDR3 size: 16 residues. CDR1 and CDR2 from the germline V gene are SGHDT and YYEEEE. CDR3 nucleotide sequence: TGTGCCAGCAGCTTGCGGGGGGGGACGTCTGGAAACACCATATATTTT. Its protein is CASSLRGGTSGNTIYF.

J is TRBJ2-5 and V is TRBV7-2, with D hard to call. Germline V gene data show CDR1 as SGHTA and CDR2 as FQGNSA. CDR3 length: 11 amino acids. V gave up 2 bases and J gave up 4 bases, with 2 bases separating them. CDR3 protein: CASSLTETQYF. The CDR3, as DNA: TGTGCCAGCAGCTTAACAGAGACCCAGTACTTC.

The chain couples TRBV27 to TRBJ1-1; no clear D. V was shortened by 0 bases and J by 2 bases, with 4 bases between the two germline ends. The CDR3 is 13 residues long. Germline assignment: CDR1 MNHEY and CDR2 SMNVEV (reference sequence). The CDR3 reads CASSLSFNTEAFF. CDR3 sequence (DNA): TGTGCCAGCAGTTTATCCTTTAACACTGAAGCTTTCTTT.

This clone was seen just once. This rearrangement joins TRBV5-6 to TRBJ1-5, with TRBD1 identical over 7 bases. This CDR3 is built from 14 residues. V lost 3 bases, J lost 4 bases, and 4 bases stayed unmatched. Per the germline V gene, CDR1 is SGHDT and CDR2 is YYEEEE. CDR3 amino acids: CASSWGTENQPQHF. The CDR3 DNA is TGTGCCAGCAGCTGGGGGACAGAAAATCAGCCCCAGCATTTT.

The chain combines TRBV7-9 with TRBJ2-7; D is uncertain. Germline lookup yields CDR1 SEHNR and CDR2 FQNEAQ (reference sequence). Trimming removed 1 base at V and 5 bases at J, with 3 bases between. This CDR3 is built from 11 residues. DNA of the CDR3: TGTGCCAGCAGCTTAGGGGACGAGCAGTACTTC. Translated: CASSLGDEQYF.

The CDR3 DNA sequence: TGTGCCAGCAGCCAAGAAAGAGCGGGCAGGGACGGGGAAAAACTGTTTTTT. Its protein is CASSQERAGRDGEKLFF. The rearrangement links TRBV14 to TRBJ1-4; tentatively, D is TRBD1 (5 bases). V lost 0 bases, J lost 8 bases, and 19 bases lay in between. Germline CDR1 and CDR2: SGHDN and FVKESK. This CDR3 has 17 residues. The entire variable domain, with the rest obtained from reference TRBV14 and TRBJ1-4, is as follows: EAGVTQFPSHSVIEKGQTVTLRCDPISGHDNLYWYRRVMGKEIKFLLHFVKESKQDESGMPNNRFLAERTGGTYSTLKVQPAELEDSGVYFCASSQERAGRDGEKLFFGSGTQLSVL.

DNA for the CDR3: TGTGCCATCAGTGAACATTCCGGGACAGAGAACACTGAAGCTTTCTTT. It codes for CAISEHSGTENTEAFF. This chain links TRBV10-3 with TRBJ1-1; TRBD1 aligns across 7 bases. After removal of 3 bases from V and 1 base from J, the junction contained 8 bases not matched to a gene. CDR1 is ENHRY and CDR2 is SYGVKD in the germline V gene. The CDR3 loop spans 16 amino acids.

The chain carries TRBV7-2 and TRBJ2-1; 9 bases align to TRBD2. Germline values: CDR1 SGHTA, CDR2 FQGNSA. The junction had 11 bases not matched to a gene; V was cut back by 3 bases and J by 11 bases. This CDR3 has 15 residues. CDR3 amino acids: CASSFSSGAWDQQFF. Here the CDR3 DNA reads TGTGCCAGCAGCTTTTCTAGCGGGGCCTGGGATCAGCAGTTCTTC. Filled out from reference TRBV7-2 and TRBJ2-1, the complete variable domain reads GAGVSQSPSNKVTEKGKDVELRCDPISGHTALYWYRQSLGQGLEFLIYFQGNSAPDKSGLPSDRFSAERTGGSVSTLTIQRTQQEDSAVYLCASSFSSGAWDQQFFGPGTRLTVL.

The V call is TRBV6-5, the J call TRBJ2-6, with 8 bases aligning to TRBD2. Germline values: CDR1 MNHEY, CDR2 SVGAGI. After removal of 5 bases from V and 4 bases from J, the junction contained 4 bases not matched to a gene. The CDR3 consists of 15 residues. As DNA, the CDR3 is TGTGCCAGCAGTCTTAGCGGGACCGGGGCCAACGTCCTGACTTTC. This gives the protein CASSLSGTGANVLTF.

A word on this clone: The same CDR3 can be traced to other DNA sequences in this sample. The V and J genes are TRBV5-1 and TRBJ2-7; unclear D gene. V lost 0 bases and J 2 bases, leaving 3 bases between the germline ends. Per germline, CDR1 SGHRS and CDR2 YFSETQ. The CDR3 runs 12 residues. CDR3 DNA sequence: TGCGCCAGCAGCTTGGGGACCTACGAGCAGTACTTC. This translates into CASSLGTYEQYF.

V usage is TRBV28 and J usage is TRBJ2-7; 9 positions match TRBD1. Germline CDR1 is MDHEN and CDR2 is SYDVKM. V lost 7 bases and J lost 6; bases outside the gene matches: 10. The CDR3 has 14 residues. The DNA of the CDR3 is TGTGCCAGCACTATGAGACAGGGGGTCGGCGAGCAGTACTTC. Translated, it gives CASTMRQGVGEQYF.

The chain uses TRBV4-1 and TRBJ1-2; D might be TRBD1 (5 bases). V lost 3 bases and J 7 bases, leaving 15 bases between the germline ends. Per the germline V gene, CDR1 is MGHRA and CDR2 is YSYEKL. This CDR3 is built from 14 residues. CDR3 bases: TGCGCCAGCAGCCACCTTGGGGGGGAGGTTGGCTACACCTTC. Encoded protein: CASSHLGGEVGYTF.

The chain carries TRBV5-6 and TRBJ1-3, with a tentative D call TRBD1 (5 bases). The CDR3 runs 15 residues. Per germline, CDR1 SGHDT and CDR2 YYEEEE. Trimming stripped 4 bases from V and 4 bases from J, with 15 bases between. CDR3 coding DNA: TGTGCCAGCAGCCCGGTCCAGGGTACAGGAAACACCATATATTTT. The encoded protein is CASSPVQGTGNTIYF.

The V gene is TRBV3-1 (or the pseudogene TRBV3-2), the J gene TRBJ2-3; 10 nucleotides match TRBD2. The CDR3 contains 16 residues. Germline V CDR1 and CDR2: LGHDT, YNNKEL (reference sequence). Trimming cost V 5 bases and J 3 bases; bases outside gene matches: 8. CDR3 protein: CASSAQRGGRTDTQYF. The CDR3 nucleotides read TGTGCCAGCAGCGCGCAGCGGGGGGGCCGGACAGATACGCAGTATTTT.

Concerning this clone itself: One end of the junction does not line up with germline, which may come from a read error. The J gene is TRBJ2-3, the V gene TRBV28; tentatively, D is TRBD1 (5 bases). The germline CDR1 and CDR2 sequences are MDHEN and SYDVKM. CDR3 length: 13 amino acids. The CDR3 coding sequence is TGTGCCAGCCGTTTAGGGGCAACAGATACGCAGTATTTT. It codes for CASRLGATDTQYF.

This chain uses TRBV6-5 with TRBJ2-3, with D unresolved. The CDR3 length is 13 residues. Per germline, CDR1 MNHEY and CDR2 SVGAGI. V was clipped by 2 bases and J by 3 bases, with 6 bases between them. CDR3 amino acids: CASSYSPTDTQYF. In DNA form, the CDR3 reads TGTGCCAGCAGTTACAGCCCAACAGATACGCAGTATTTT.

This clone was recorded a few times. V usage is TRBV15 and J usage is TRBJ2-7; the match to TRBD2 covers 7 bases. The CDR3 spans 17 residues. J lost 3 bases, V lost 3 bases, and 14 bases had no gene match. Looked up from germline, CDR1 is LNHNV and CDR2 is YYDKDF (reference sequence). CDR3 sequence (DNA): TGTGCCACCAGCAGGGGGCAAGGGAGGGCCCAGGACTACGAGCAGTACTTC. Translated, it gives CATSRGQGRAQDYEQYF.

The rearrangement links TRBV19 to TRBJ1-2; maybe TRBD1 (6 bases). The V gene lost 5 bases and the J gene lost 8 bases, with 24 bases spanning the gap. The CDR3 extends over 16 amino acids. Germline V gene sequence: CDR1 LNHDA, CDR2 SQIVND (reference sequence). CDR3: CASSSPHGTIYQGYTF. DNA of the CDR3: TGTGCCAGTAGTTCACCCCACGGGACAATCTATCAGGGCTACACCTTC.

The V and J genes are TRBV20-1 and TRBJ2-1; D uncertain. Per the germline V gene, CDR1 is DFQATT and CDR2 is SNEGSKA (reference sequence). This CDR3 is built from 11 residues. V was cut by 1 base and J by 10 bases, with 8 bases left in between. CDR3 sequence: CSARGTGEQFF. Written as DNA, the CDR3 is TGCAGTGCTAGAGGTACGGGCGAGCAGTTCTTC.

This chain uses TRBV30 with TRBJ1-1; D gene ambiguous. V was cut by 0 bases and J by 0 bases, with 20 bases left in between. CDR3 length equals 18 residues. The germline gives CDR1 GTSNPN, CDR2 SVGIG (reference sequence). The CDR3 here is CAWSVYVGRNLVNTEAFF. CDR3 nucleotide sequence: TGTGCCTGGAGTGTATATGTGGGGAGGAATTTGGTGAACACTGAAGCTTTCTTT.